What follows describes a single T cell receptor (beta chain). This sample is drawn from a study of blood T cell repertoires in COVID-19. Study summary: The analysed material was cDNA or gDNA that came from T cells, B-cell-depleted T cells, or PBMCs.

The CDR3 has 13 amino acids. Per the germline V gene, CDR1 is KGHDR and CDR2 is SFDVKD. Trimming cost V 5 bases and J 1 base, with 4 bases left between them. In the authors' workflow: Using reference gene primer amplification, nucleated cell counts were estimated. The repertoire was sequenced with immunoSEQ multiplex PCR; TCRdb's copy has only in-frame clones and lacks some. Clone size and the V and J calls come from that table; the DNA yielded D and trimming. The table lists under 300,000 clones, 70% to 80% of them singletons, with more than 2.5% in the top ten. Material: peripheral blood. The rearrangement joins TRBV24-1 to TRBJ2-2; D remains ambiguous. The sequence derives from a woman aged 80 or over with acute or convalescent COVID-19. The CDR3 DNA follows: TGTGCCACCAGTGCGCGGAACACCGGGGAGCTGTTTTTT. Its protein product is CATSARNTGELFF.